This TCR beta chain was recorded in a study of shared clonotypes between healthy human individuals. This clone occurred a few times. Antigen: not known. The germline gives CDR1 SGHRS, CDR2 YFSETQ. Trimming shortened V by 5 bases and J by 9 bases, and 15 bases separated the two germline ends. This CDR3 is 12 amino acids long. Per the original data handling: ImmunoSEQ sequences covered only the junction and lacked quality scores; filtering therefore differed. The repertoire was sequenced with immunoSEQ multiplex PCR; TCRdb's copy has only in-frame clones and lacks some. That table supplies the V and J calls and clone size; D and trimming were determined from the DNA. Of over a million clones listed, around 74% were seen once; the top ten hold approximately 1.5%. The study's findings and limits: Non-shared clonotypes had lower generation probabilities than those shared by all four donors. Some naive CD4 clonotypes, approximately 4.5%, turned up in common across a handful of donors. Generally, estimated richness proved larger in naive subsets than it did in memory subsets.

Sequencing was done on a sample of memory CD4+ T cells sorted from blood. The subset here: CD45RA-negative fraction. V gene TRBV5-1 combines with J gene TRBJ2-7, with D tentatively TRBD1 (6 bases). The receptor's source is a man between 18 and 29 years old in good health. The CDR3 reads CASRGGGQTQYF. The CDR3 DNA sequence: TGCGCCAGCAGAGGCGGCGGACAGACGCAGTACTTC.